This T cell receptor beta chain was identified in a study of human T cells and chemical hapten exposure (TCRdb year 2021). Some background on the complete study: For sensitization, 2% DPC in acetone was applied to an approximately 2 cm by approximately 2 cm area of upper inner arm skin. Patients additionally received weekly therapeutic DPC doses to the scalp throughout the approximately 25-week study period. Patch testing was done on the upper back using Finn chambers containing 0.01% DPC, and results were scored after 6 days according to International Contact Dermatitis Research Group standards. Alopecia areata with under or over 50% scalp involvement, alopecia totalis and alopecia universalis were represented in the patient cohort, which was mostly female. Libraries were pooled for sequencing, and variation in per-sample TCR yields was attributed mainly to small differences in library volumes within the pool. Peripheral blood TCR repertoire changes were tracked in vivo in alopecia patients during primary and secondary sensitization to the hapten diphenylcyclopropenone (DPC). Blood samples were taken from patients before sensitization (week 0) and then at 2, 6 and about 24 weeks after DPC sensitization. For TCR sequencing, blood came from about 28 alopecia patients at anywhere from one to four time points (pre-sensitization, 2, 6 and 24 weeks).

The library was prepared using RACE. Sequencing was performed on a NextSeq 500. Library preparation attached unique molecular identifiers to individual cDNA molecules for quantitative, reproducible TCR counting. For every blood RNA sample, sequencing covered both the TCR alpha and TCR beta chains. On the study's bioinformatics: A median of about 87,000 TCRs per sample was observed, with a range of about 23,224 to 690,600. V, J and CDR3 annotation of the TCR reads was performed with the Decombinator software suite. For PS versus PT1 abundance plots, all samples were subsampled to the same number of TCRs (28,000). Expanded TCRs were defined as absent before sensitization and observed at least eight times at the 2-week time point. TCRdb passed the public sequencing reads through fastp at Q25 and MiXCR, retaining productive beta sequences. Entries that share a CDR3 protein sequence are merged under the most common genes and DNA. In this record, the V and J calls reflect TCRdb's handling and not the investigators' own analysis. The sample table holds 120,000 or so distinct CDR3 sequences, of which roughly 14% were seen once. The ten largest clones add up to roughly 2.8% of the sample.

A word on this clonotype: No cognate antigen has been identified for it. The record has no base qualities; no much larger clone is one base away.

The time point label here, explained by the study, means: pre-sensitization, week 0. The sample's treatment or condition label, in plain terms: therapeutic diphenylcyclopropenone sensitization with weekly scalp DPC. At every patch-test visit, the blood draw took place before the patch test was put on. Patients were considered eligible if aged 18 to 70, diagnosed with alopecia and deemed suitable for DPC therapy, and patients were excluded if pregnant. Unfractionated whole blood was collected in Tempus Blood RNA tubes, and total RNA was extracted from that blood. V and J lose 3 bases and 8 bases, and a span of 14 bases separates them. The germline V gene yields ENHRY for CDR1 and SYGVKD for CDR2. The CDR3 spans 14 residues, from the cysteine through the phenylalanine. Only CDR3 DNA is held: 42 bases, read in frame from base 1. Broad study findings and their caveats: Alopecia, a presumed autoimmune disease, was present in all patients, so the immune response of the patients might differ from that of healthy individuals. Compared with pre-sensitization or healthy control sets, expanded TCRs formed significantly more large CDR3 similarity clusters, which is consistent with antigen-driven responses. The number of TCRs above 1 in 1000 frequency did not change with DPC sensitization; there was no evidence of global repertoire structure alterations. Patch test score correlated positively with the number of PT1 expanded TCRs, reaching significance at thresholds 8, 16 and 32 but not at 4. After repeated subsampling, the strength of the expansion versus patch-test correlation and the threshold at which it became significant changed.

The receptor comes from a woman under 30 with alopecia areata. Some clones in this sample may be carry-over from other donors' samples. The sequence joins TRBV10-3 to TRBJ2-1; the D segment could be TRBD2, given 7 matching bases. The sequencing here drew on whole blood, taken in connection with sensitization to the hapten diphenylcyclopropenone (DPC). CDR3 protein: CAISERGARDEQFF. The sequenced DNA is TGTGCCATCAGTGAACGGGGGGCCAGGGATGAGCAGTTCTTC.